Below, one T cell receptor (beta chain) is given with its context. These data belong to a study of blood T cells in healthy people across ages. It was with a sample-barcoded 5' primer and a J-beta primer mix that a second PCR of roughly 7 to 12 cycles was run. TCRdb re-derived calls from the 5' RACE reads in MiXCR, one entry per CDR3 protein. The sample consists of 550,000 to 750,000 distinct CDR3 sequences, over 20% of them appearing once. The ends were cut back, 3 bases at V and 5 bases at J, with 13 bases in the middle. Germline CDR1 DFQATT, CDR2 SNEGSKA (reference sequence). This CDR3 comprises 13 residues.

The sequencing input was blood. The chain carries TRBV20-1 and TRBJ1-2; weak D call: TRBD1 (6 bases). The clonotype was recovered from a man between 65 and 85 years old in good health. In DNA form, the CDR3 reads TGCAGTGCTAGTAACACAGGGCCTTATGGCTACACCTTC. This encodes CSASNTGPYGYTF.